The present T cell receptor beta chain was sequenced within a study of cytomegalovirus exposure and HLA in healthy donors. Study-wide results and caveats: The listing of roughly 160 TCR beta chains classed them as cytomegalovirus-associated. For presence/absence analyses, sequencing depth was assumed to be roughly uniform across donors.

Concerning this clone: Its antigen remains unidentified.

With 2 bases clipped from V and 4 bases from J, the junction kept 6 bases outside the gene matches. The CDR3 spans 15 residues. The V gene's germline CDR1 is SEHNR and CDR2 FQNEAQ (reference sequence). The PCR contained 60 Vbeta and 13 Jbeta primers. Generated by immunoSEQ multiplex PCR, the TCRdb table keeps only in-frame clones and is missing some. The sample has roughly 200,000 clones; approximately 85% are singletons. V usage is TRBV7-9 and J usage is TRBJ1-1; TRBD1 matches at 8 bases. Sequenced sample: PBMCs. The receptor was isolated from a woman aged 50 to 65 in good health and CMV-seronegative. The CDR3 reads CASSLQGASGTEAFF. CDR3 bases: TGTGCCAGCAGCTTACAGGGGGCTTCGGGCACTGAAGCTTTCTTT.